Presented here are 18 T cell receptor beta chains from one specimen sequenced in a study of T-cell reconstitution after alpha-beta-depleted transplantation in children. Unique molecular identifiers were incorporated into the prepared TCRbeta library. TCRdb re-analysed the PCR reads in MiXCR, keeping a single row per CDR3 protein. The data show about 250,000 distinct CDR3 sequences, 20% to 30% seen once. Material: PBMCs, mostly from graft donor cells, obtained 360 days after TCRalphabeta/CD19-depleted stem cell transplant. The receptors were gathered from a female patient aged 2 to 10 who had a stem cell transplant for congenital amegakaryocytic thrombocytopenia, so the T cells may come from the graft donor.

The sample holds a few counts of this clonotype. The rearrangement links TRBV28 to TRBJ2-7; 13 bases are shared with TRBD2. The junction had 13 bases not matched to a gene; V was cut back by 10 bases and J by 7 bases. The length of the CDR3 is 15 residues. Germline V CDR1 and CDR2: MDHEN, SYDVKM. CDR3 sequence reads: CATLGWTSGSEEQYF. CDR3 bases: TGTGCCACCCTCGGATGGACTAGCGGGAGTGAGGAGCAGTACTTC.

The chain recombines TRBV14 with TRBJ2-1, with 14 bases matching TRBD2. J gave up 12 bases and V 4 bases, and 5 bases lay outside the gene matches. Germline V gene sequence: CDR1 SGHDN, CDR2 FVKESK. CDR3 length equals 14 residues. CDR3 protein: CASSLGTSGSLQFF. CDR3 DNA sequence: TGTGCCAGCAGCCTCGGGACTAGCGGGAGTCTGCAGTTCTTC.

In its sample, this clonotype ranks as medium-sized. The chain links TRBV3-1 to TRBJ1-1; 10 bases agree with TRBD1. V lost 3 bases and J lost 5; bases outside the gene matches: 0. CDR1 LGHDT and CDR2 YNNKEL come from the germline V gene (reference sequence). This CDR3 spans 13 amino acids. CDR3 nucleotides: TGTGCCAGCAGCCAGGACAGGGGGACTGAAGCTTTCTTT. Its protein product is CASSQDRGTEAFF.

This clonotype occurred a few times. The chain employs TRBV12-3 or TRBV12-4 and TRBJ1-3, with D hard to call. This CDR3 is built from 11 residues. The V end lost 10 bases, the J end lost 0 bases, and 4 bases lay between the germline ends. CDR3 bases: TGTGCCACTCACTCTGGAAACACCATATATTTT. Translation: CATHSGNTIYF.

In its sample, this clonotype was seen a few times. The chain has TRBV5-6 and TRBJ2-2, with D perhaps matching TRBD2 (5 bases). The CDR3 sequence is 12 residues long. Looked up from germline, CDR1 is SGHDT and CDR2 is YYEEEE. Trimming cost V 6 bases and J 7 bases, with 10 bases left between them. CDR3 DNA sequence: TGTGCCAGCAACCCCCGGGACGGGGAGCTGTTTTTT. It specifies CASNPRDGELFF.

The V gene is TRBV6-2 or TRBV6-3, the J gene TRBJ2-1; a possible D gene is TRBD2 (7 bases). V lost 5 bases and J 14 bases, leaving 22 bases between the germline ends. This CDR3 contains 14 residues. Per the germline V gene, CDR1 is MNHEY and CDR2 is SVGEGT. CDR3 bases: TGTGCCAGCAGTAAACCCGAAGGAGGGAGGGGGAAGTTCTTC. It yields the protein CASSKPEGGRGKFF.

The chain carries TRBV12-3 or TRBV12-4 and TRBJ1-1; D might be TRBD1 (5 bases). V gave up 5 bases and J gave up 10 bases, with 11 bases separating them. The length of the CDR3 is 11 residues. CDR3 amino acids: CASSELGGAFF. CDR3 DNA: TGTGCCAGCAGTGAGCTTGGGGGAGCTTTCTTT.

The DNA for the CDR3 is TGCAGTGCTAGATCGGGACACCGTAATTCACCCCTCCACTTT. Its protein product is CSARSGHRNSPLHF. The chain carries TRBV20-1 and TRBJ1-6; D is perhaps TRBD1 (6 bases). CDR3 length equals 14 residues. CDR1 and CDR2 from the germline V gene are DFQATT and SNEGSKA (reference sequence). Trimming left V 2 bases short and J 6 bases short, with 11 bases between.

This clonotype occurred a few times. J is TRBJ2-7 and V is TRBV4-3; D unresolved. The CDR3 runs 15 residues. The V gene's germline CDR1 is LGHNA and CDR2 YSLEER. Trimming took 0 bases from V and 5 from J, leaving 14 bases between them. The CDR3 protein is CASSQDLQMRHEQYF. The CDR3 region has the DNA TGCGCCAGCAGCCAAGATTTACAGATGAGGCACGAGCAGTACTTC.

In its sample, this clonotype was seen a few times. This chain connects TRBV20-1 to TRBJ2-3; weak D call: TRBD1 (5 bases). V lost 3 bases, J lost 4 bases, and 14 bases lay in between. This CDR3 is built from 14 residues. The V gene's germline CDR1 is DFQATT and CDR2 SNEGSKA (reference sequence). CDR3 protein: CSASRGTHSDTQYF. The CDR3 DNA reads as TGCAGTGCTAGTAGGGGAACTCACTCAGATACGCAGTATTTT.

The V and J genes are TRBV10-3 and TRBJ2-5, with 9 bases identical to TRBD2. Per the germline V gene, CDR1 is ENHRY and CDR2 is SYGVKD. The CDR3 consists of 15 residues. V lost 3 bases and J lost 1; bases outside the gene matches: 3. CDR3 DNA sequence: TGTGCCATCAGTGATGTGACTAGCGGCCAAGAGACCCAGTACTTC. Translated, it gives CAISDVTSGQETQYF.

The chain combines TRBV11-2 with TRBJ2-7; 8 bases map to TRBD1. CDR3 size: 14 residues. V shed 5 bases, J shed 3 bases, and the junction held 6 bases outside the gene matches. Germline values: CDR1 SGHAT, CDR2 FQNNGV. CDR3 DNA: TGTGCCAGCAGCCAAAACAGGGGGGTCTACGAGCAGTACTTC. Protein sequence: CASSQNRGVYEQYF.

This clonotype was counted between two and nine times. The genes are TRBV29-1 and TRBJ2-1; 8 bases line up with TRBD2. V lost 6 bases to trimming and J lost 6 bases; unmatched junction nucleotides: 19. The length of the CDR3 is 17 residues. Germline V CDR1 and CDR2: SQVTM, ANQGSEA. This CDR3 reads CSVPRGGGSLGSNEQFF. As DNA, the CDR3 is TGCAGCGTCCCGAGGGGCGGGGGGAGCCTGGGGAGCAATGAGCAGTTCTTC.

The CDR3 sequence: CASSLLPILDGPNTGELFF. CDR3 DNA: TGTGCCAGCAGCTTATTGCCCATCTTAGACGGGCCGAACACCGGGGAGCTGTTTTTT. The rearrangement uses TRBV7-3 and TRBJ2-2, with D uncertain. This CDR3 contains 19 residues. Trimming shortened V by 2 bases and J by 0 bases, and 19 bases separated the two germline ends. Per the germline V gene, CDR1 is SGHTA and CDR2 is FQGTGA.

The rearrangement joins TRBV20-1 to TRBJ2-1; 13 bases map to TRBD2. The CDR3 totals 15 residues. V gave up 3 bases and J gave up 5 bases; unmatched junction bases: 4. The germline V gene has CDR1 DFQATT and CDR2 SNEGSKA (reference sequence). The CDR3 protein is CSASEGTSGDNEQFF. The CDR3 nucleotides are TGCAGTGCTAGTGAGGGGACTAGCGGGGACAATGAGCAGTTCTTC.

The V and J genes are TRBV28 and TRBJ2-3; D gene uncertain. CDR3 length equals 13 residues. The germline V gene has CDR1 MDHEN and CDR2 SYDVKM. V lost 3 bases to trimming and J lost 6 bases, with 10 bases between them. The CDR3 here is CASSFLARDTQYF. As DNA, the CDR3 is TGTGCCAGCAGTTTTTTAGCTCGTGATACGCAGTATTTT.

The rearrangement links TRBV5-1 to TRBJ1-1; D unclear. The CDR3 is 13 residues long. Between the trimmed V and J ends, which lost 0 bases and 3 bases, there was a span of 6 bases. Germline lookup yields CDR1 SGHRS and CDR2 YFSETQ. CDR3 in DNA: TGCGCCAGCAGCTTGGGGGGTCACACTGAAGCTTTCTTT. This sequence encodes CASSLGGHTEAFF.

This chain joins TRBV19 and TRBJ2-4; 7 bases are a match to TRBD1. V lost 7 bases to trimming and J lost 7 bases; unmatched junction nucleotides: 10. The germline gives CDR1 LNHDA, CDR2 SQIVND (reference sequence). CDR3 length: 14 residues. Here the CDR3 DNA reads TGTGCCAGTAATCCGACAGGGATGAGGAACATTCAGTACTTC. Amino acids: CASNPTGMRNIQYF.